The 31 T cell receptor beta chains given below trace back to one sample, sequenced in a study of T-cell reconstitution after alpha-beta-depleted transplantation in children. A TCRbeta library incorporating unique molecular identifiers was prepared. A single record per CDR3 protein comes from TCRdb applying MiXCR to the PCR reads. The sample holds some 390,000 distinct CDR3 sequences, roughly 22% seen once. The sequencing here drew on PBMCs from the stem cell graft donor, taken from the stem cell graft. Receptors were obtained from a human donor who donated a stem cell graft to a child with acute myeloid leukemia.

The chain is built from TRBV4-1 and TRBJ1-5; D gene uncertain. V was shortened by 1 base and J by 0 bases, with 7 bases between the two germline ends. CDR3 length equals 15 residues. CDR1 is MGHRA, CDR2 YSYEKL, per germline. In nucleotides, the CDR3 is TGCGCCAGCAGCCAAGTTGTCGTTAGCAATCAGCCCCAGCATTTT. It is translated as CASSQVVVSNQPQHF.

This clonotype was recorded many times. This sequence joins TRBV15 and TRBJ2-2, with D possibly matching TRBD2 (6 bases). V gave up 1 base and J gave up 1 base, with 13 bases separating them. This CDR3 is 17 amino acids long. From germline, CDR1 is LNHNV and CDR2 YYDKDF (reference sequence). The CDR3 sequence is CATSRGRRGKNTGELFF. In DNA, the CDR3 is TGTGCCACCAGCAGAGGACGACGGGGGAAGAACACCGGGGAGCTGTTTTTT.

A remark on this clonotype: One end of the junction varies from germline; a read error may be responsible. The rearrangement links TRBV7-7 to TRBJ2-2, with TRBD1 matching over 7 bases. In germline, CDR1 is SSHAT, CDR2 FNYEAQ (reference sequence). The length of the CDR3 is 15 residues. The CDR3 DNA reads as TGTGCTAGCAGCTTTGCGGTGCAGGGGGCCGGGGAGCTGTTTTTT. Protein: CASSFAVQGAGELFF.

The chain is built from TRBV6-2 or TRBV6-3 and TRBJ2-1; D call uncertain. CDR3 size: 12 residues. V shed 2 bases and J shed 10 bases, with 9 bases lying between them. Germline CDR1 and CDR2: MNHEY and SVGEGT. DNA of the CDR3: TGTGCCAGCAGTTACCCTAGACCAGAGCAGTTCTTC. Amino acids: CASSYPRPEQFF.

The count of this clonotype is one. V is TRBV7-6 and J is TRBJ2-1; maybe TRBD2 (7 bases). The length of the CDR3 is 18 residues. Germline assignment: CDR1 SGHVS and CDR2 FNYEAQ. The ends were cut back, 3 bases at V and 4 bases at J, with 22 bases in the middle. This chain's CDR3 is CASSFPEGGGQIYNEQFF. CDR3 DNA: TGTGCCAGCAGCTTCCCGGAAGGCGGGGGACAAATATACAATGAGCAGTTCTTC. The full variable domain, with the rest looked up from reference TRBV7-6 and TRBJ2-1, is GAGVSQSPRYKVTKRGQDVALRCDPISGHVSLYWYRQALGQGPEFLTYFNYEAQQDKSGLPNDRFSAERPEGSISTLTIQRTEQRDSAMYRCASSFPEGGGQIYNEQFFGPGTRLTVL.

This clonotype was found many times. The gene calls are TRBV19 and TRBJ2-7, with 7 bases lining up with TRBD1. In germline, CDR1 is LNHDA, CDR2 SQIVND (reference sequence). J lost 0 bases, V lost 4 bases, and 9 bases had no gene match. The CDR3 runs to 16 residues. The CDR3 loop reads CASSSLGQSNSYEQYF. CDR3 sequence (DNA): TGTGCCAGTAGTAGCCTGGGACAGTCAAACTCCTACGAGCAGTACTTC. Based on the CDR3 plus reference TRBV19 and TRBJ2-7, the full variable domain is DGGITQSPKYLFRKEGQNVTLSCEQNLNHDAMYWYRQDPGQGLRLIYYSQIVNDFQKGDIAEGYSVSREKKESFPLTVTSAQKNPTAFYLCASSSLGQSNSYEQYFGPGTRLTVT.

The gene calls are TRBV28 and TRBJ1-1; no definite D call. CDR1 is MDHEN, CDR2 SYDVKM, per germline. The CDR3 is 13 residues long. Trimming took 6 bases from V and 1 from J, leaving 9 bases between them. CDR3 loop: CASSRNRNTEAFF. The DNA of the CDR3 is TGTGCCAGCAGCCGGAACAGGAACACTGAAGCTTTCTTT.

The V call is TRBV12-3 or TRBV12-4, the J call TRBJ2-1, with a weak D call TRBD2 (6 bases). This CDR3 is 12 amino acids long. Between the trimmed V and J ends, which lost 6 bases and 14 bases, there was a span of 17 bases. The CDR3, as DNA: TGTGCCAGCAGCTCACTAGCTGCGTTTGAGTTCTTC. Protein: CASSSLAAFEFF.

The sample holds many counts of this clonotype. The J gene is TRBJ2-1, the V gene TRBV29-1; D possibly uses TRBD1 or TRBD2 (6 bases each). Germline CDR1 is SQVTM and CDR2 is ANQGSEA. V was shortened by 6 bases and J by 9 bases, with 21 bases between the two germline ends. This CDR3 region has 14 residues. The DNA of the CDR3 is TGCAGCGTGGGGGGTAGGGCAGGGGTCGTTGAGCAGTTCTTC. It encodes CSVGGRAGVVEQFF.

This clonotype occurred a few times. The CDR3 DNA is TGTGCCAGCAGTTTATGGGAGTATGGCGCCACCGGGGAGCTGTTTTTT. Protein product: CASSLWEYGATGELFF. This sequence joins TRBV12-3 or TRBV12-4 and TRBJ2-2; TRBD2 might be the D (5 bases). The CDR3 loop spans 16 amino acids. Trimming removed 2 bases from V and 4 bases from J, with 14 bases in between.

This chain joins TRBV5-6 and TRBJ1-1; maybe TRBD1 (6 bases). The CDR3 runs 14 residues. V lost 4 bases and J 0 bases, leaving 10 bases between the germline ends. Germline lookup yields CDR1 SGHDT and CDR2 YYEEEE. The CDR3: CASSPGTMNTEAFF. The CDR3 DNA is TGTGCCAGCAGCCCGGGGACAATGAACACTGAAGCTTTCTTT.

The genes are TRBV28 and TRBJ2-7, with TRBD1 identical over 7 bases. Per the germline V gene, CDR1 is MDHEN and CDR2 is SYDVKM. V gave up 5 bases and J gave up 2 bases; unmatched junction bases: 6. CDR3 length equals 14 residues. CDR3 in DNA: TGTGCCAGCAGTAACGGACAGGTCCCCTACGAGCAGTACTTC. This encodes CASSNGQVPYEQYF.

This clonotype was recorded only once. The chain recombines TRBV28 with TRBJ1-3; TRBD1 agrees at 11 bases. The CDR3 has 15 amino acids. The germline gives CDR1 MDHEN, CDR2 SYDVKM. The V gene end was trimmed by 5 bases and the J gene end by 7 bases; junction bases not matched to a gene: 7. The CDR3 DNA reads as TGTGCCAGCAGTCCCCCGGACAGGGGGCGGAACACCATATATTTT. Translation: CASSPPDRGRNTIYF. Using reference TRBV28 and TRBJ1-3 for the parts outside the CDR3, the full variable domain is DVKVTQSSRYLVKRTGEKVFLECVQDMDHENMFWYRQDPGLGLRLIYFSYDVKMKEKGDIPEGYSVSREKKERFSLILESASTNQTSMYLCASSPPDRGRNTIYFGEGSWLTVV.

This clonotype was observed at least ten times. The chain has TRBV29-1 and TRBJ1-1; 7 nucleotides align to TRBD1. Germline CDR1 is SQVTM and CDR2 is ANQGSEA. The CDR3 spans 12 residues. V was pared by 7 bases and J by 4 bases, with 6 bases of the junction left unmatched. The CDR3: CSGQGDRTEAFF. The CDR3 DNA sequence: TGCAGCGGACAGGGCGATCGCACTGAAGCTTTCTTT. Filled out from reference TRBV29-1 and TRBJ1-1, the complete variable domain reads SAVISQKPSRDICQRGTSLTIQCQVDSQVTMMFWYRQQPGQSLTLIATANQGSEATYESGFVIDKFPISRPNLTFSTLTVSNMSPEDSSIYLCSGQGDRTEAFFGQGTRLTVV.

The rearrangement links TRBV20-1 to TRBJ2-6; D not resolved. This CDR3 has 15 amino acids. In germline, CDR1 is DFQATT, CDR2 SNEGSKA (reference sequence). Trimming stripped 6 bases from V and 0 bases from J, with 12 bases between. CDR3 amino acids: CSAGVGTSGANVLTF. CDR3 coding DNA: TGCAGTGCGGGCGTGGGCACCTCTGGGGCCAACGTCCTGACTTTC.

This sequence joins TRBV11-3 and TRBJ2-3; 8 nucleotides line up with TRBD2. J gave up 6 bases and V 0 bases, and 2 bases lay outside the gene matches. Germline V gives CDR1 SGHNT, CDR2 YENEEA. The CDR3 length is 14 residues. This chain's CDR3 is CASSLEREGDTQYF. The CDR3 DNA reads as TGTGCCAGCAGCTTAGAACGGGAGGGGGATACGCAGTATTTT.

Only one count was recorded for this clonotype. The V gene is TRBV19, the J gene TRBJ2-2, with D perhaps matching TRBD2 (5 bases). This CDR3 contains 14 residues. Germline lookup yields CDR1 LNHDA and CDR2 SQIVND (reference sequence). Trimming shortened V by 3 bases and J by 5 bases, and 10 bases separated the two germline ends. The CDR3 DNA reads TGTGCCAGTAGTATGGGCGGCGGGACCGGGGAGCTGTTTTTT. As protein: CASSMGGGTGELFF.

The rearrangement uses TRBV20-1 and TRBJ2-1, with TRBD2 identical over 7 bases. Germline V gene sequence: CDR1 DFQATT, CDR2 SNEGSKA (reference sequence). The junction had 5 bases not matched to a gene; V was cut back by 1 base and J by 5 bases. The length of the CDR3 is 14 residues. CDR3 loop: CSARVERGHNEQFF. The DNA of the CDR3 is TGCAGTGCTAGAGTGGAGCGGGGTCACAATGAGCAGTTCTTC.

This clonotype was recorded at least ten times. The CDR3 coding sequence is TGTGCCAGCAGTTTAGTGGGCGGGAGGGGGATCTACGAGCAGTACTTC. It translates to CASSLVGGRGIYEQYF. The genes are TRBV27 and TRBJ2-7; 9 bases agree with TRBD2. Germline values: CDR1 MNHEY, CDR2 SMNVEV (reference sequence). The CDR3 has 16 amino acids. V lost 2 bases, J lost 3 bases, and 8 bases stayed unmatched.

The V gene is TRBV20-1, the J gene TRBJ2-5; 10 bases match TRBD2. This CDR3 is built from 17 residues. CDR1 DFQATT and CDR2 SNEGSKA come from the germline V gene (reference sequence). The junction had 8 bases not matched to a gene; V was cut back by 0 bases and J by 1 base. CDR3 sequence (DNA): TGCAGTGCTAGAGATCGGGCTAGCGGGAGTCTCCAAGAGACCCAGTACTTC. Residues: CSARDRASGSLQETQYF.

This clonotype was picked up one time. The rearrangement links TRBV6-5 to TRBJ1-1, with D possibly matching TRBD1 (5 bases). The germline CDR1 and CDR2 sequences are MNHEY and SVGAGI. Trimming shortened V by 4 bases and J by 4 bases, and 10 bases separated the two germline ends. The CDR3 contains 13 residues. The CDR3 spells CASSWKGSTEAFF. CDR3 DNA: TGTGCCAGCAGTTGGAAGGGGAGCACTGAAGCTTTCTTT.

This clonotype was observed a handful of times. The rearrangement links TRBV9 to TRBJ2-3; D is possibly TRBD2 (5 bases). CDR1 and CDR2 from the germline V gene are SGDLS and YYNGEE. The CDR3 spans 17 residues. Trimming stripped 0 bases from V and 5 bases from J, with 19 bases between. The DNA for the CDR3 is TGTGCCAGCAGCGTAGCTCCGGCTAGAGGGAAGGGAGATACGCAGTATTTT. It translates to CASSVAPARGKGDTQYF.

V is TRBV9 and J is TRBJ2-3; 7 bases fit TRBD2. Germline V gene data show CDR1 as SGDLS and CDR2 as YYNGEE. This CDR3 spans 16 amino acids. J lost 3 bases, V lost 4 bases, and 11 bases had no gene match. The CDR3 protein is CASSLHWREITDTQYF. CDR3 coding DNA: TGTGCCAGCAGCCTCCACTGGCGGGAGATTACAGATACGCAGTATTTT.

This clonotype is deemed medium-sized. The V and J genes are TRBV29-1 and TRBJ2-1; the D is unclear. Germline CDR1 reads SQVTM; CDR2 reads ANQGSEA. V lost 5 bases to trimming and J lost 6 bases, with 11 bases between them. There are 12 residues in the CDR3. Written as DNA, the CDR3 is TGCAGCGTTATTCGTACCGCCAATGAGCAGTTCTTC. Amino acid sequence: CSVIRTANEQFF.

V is TRBV6-4 and J is TRBJ2-3; D ambiguous. Looked up from germline, CDR1 is MRHNA and CDR2 is SNTAGT. This CDR3 spans 12 amino acids. CDR3 in amino acids: CTISFTPDTQYF. CDR3 DNA: TGTACCATCTCTTTCACCCCAGATACGCAGTATTTT.

V is TRBV28 and J is TRBJ2-2; TRBD1 matches at 7 bases. After removal of 0 bases from V and 5 bases from J, the junction contained 12 bases not matched to a gene. There are 18 residues in the CDR3. Per the germline V gene, CDR1 is MDHEN and CDR2 is SYDVKM. CDR3 amino acids: CASSLWRLQGYETGELFF. CDR3 in DNA: TGTGCCAGCAGTTTATGGCGGCTACAGGGGTATGAGACCGGGGAGCTGTTTTTT.

This clonotype was seen ten or more times. V and J are TRBV20-1 and TRBJ2-7; TRBD2 matches 9 bases. The CDR3 is 14 residues long. After removal of 1 base from V and 6 bases from J, the junction contained 7 bases not matched to a gene. Germline V gene data show CDR1 as DFQATT and CDR2 as SNEGSKA (reference sequence). This CDR3 reads CSARGREGPGEQYF. The CDR3 region has the DNA TGCAGTGCTAGAGGGCGGGAGGGCCCTGGCGAGCAGTACTTC.

The J gene is TRBJ2-5, the V gene TRBV9; 7 bases fit TRBD2. CDR3 length equals 14 residues. From germline, CDR1 is SGDLS and CDR2 YYNGEE. V shed 2 bases, J shed 0 bases, and the junction held 1 base outside the gene matches. CDR3 amino acids: CASSVSGHQETQYF. For the CDR3, the DNA is TGTGCCAGCAGCGTTAGCGGGCACCAAGAGACCCAGTACTTC.

This rearrangement joins TRBV20-1 to TRBJ2-4; 7 nucleotides align to TRBD1. The J segment lost 6 bases and the V segment lost 5 bases, leaving 10 bases of the junction unmatched. CDR1 is DFQATT, CDR2 SNEGSKA, per germline (reference sequence). CDR3 size: 14 residues. CDR3 region: CSAYRQGNVNIQYF. The CDR3 DNA sequence: TGCAGTGCTTACCGACAGGGAAATGTAAACATTCAGTACTTC.

As to this clonotype: One end of the junction fails to match germline, which may point to a read error. This chain connects TRBV5-1 to TRBJ2-7, with D hard to call. In germline, CDR1 is SGHRS, CDR2 YFSETQ. CDR3 length equals 14 residues. The CDR3 loop is CASSPVGSSYKQYF. DNA of the CDR3: TGCGCCAGCAGCCCGGTGGGCAGCTCCTACAAGCAGTACTTC.

In this sample, this clonotype turned up a few times. The CDR3 end shows no conserved phenylalanine or tryptophan, and so a read error is likely. This rearrangement joins TRBV12-3 or TRBV12-4 to TRBJ2-7; 8 bases align to TRBD1. CDR3 length equals 15 residues. Trimming took 6 bases from V and 5 from J; bases not matched to a gene: 12. CDR3 coding DNA: TGTGCCAGCAGGCCCCGTGGGACAGGTCCCGACGAGCAGTACTGC. Translated: CASRPRGTGPDEQYC.